This TCR beta chain was captured in a study of beta chain features in type 1 diabetes. Broader study findings: Diminished insertions and augmented deletions at VDJ junctions characterized type 1 diabetes patients. PCR could preferentially amplify shorter templates, alike in patients and controls.

CDR1 and CDR2 from the germline V gene are MDHEN and SYDVKM. CDR3 length: 15 residues. The V gene end was trimmed by 7 bases and the J gene end by 5 bases; junction bases not matched to a gene: 6. Averaging approximately 110 mL, one heparinised blood draw came from each individual donor. A note on this clone: Its antigen is as yet unknown.

cDNA synthesis used the whole RNA isolate, giving expressed TCRB sequences. Approximately 3.5 million reads, on average, came from each naive, central memory and regulatory T cell sample. Some clones are missing from TCRdb's copy, which holds only in-frame ones; the method was immunoSEQ multiplex PCR. Of just over 150,000 clones listed, 11% are singletons. Specimen: central memory CD4+ T cells from blood. The genes are TRBV28 and TRBJ2-2, with 11 bases fitting TRBD1. The receptor was derived from a man between 18 and 35 years old in good health. The CDR3 protein is CASTWGTGGTGELFF. The CDR3 DNA follows: TGTGCCAGCACTTGGGGGACAGGGGGGACCGGGGAGCTGTTTTTT.